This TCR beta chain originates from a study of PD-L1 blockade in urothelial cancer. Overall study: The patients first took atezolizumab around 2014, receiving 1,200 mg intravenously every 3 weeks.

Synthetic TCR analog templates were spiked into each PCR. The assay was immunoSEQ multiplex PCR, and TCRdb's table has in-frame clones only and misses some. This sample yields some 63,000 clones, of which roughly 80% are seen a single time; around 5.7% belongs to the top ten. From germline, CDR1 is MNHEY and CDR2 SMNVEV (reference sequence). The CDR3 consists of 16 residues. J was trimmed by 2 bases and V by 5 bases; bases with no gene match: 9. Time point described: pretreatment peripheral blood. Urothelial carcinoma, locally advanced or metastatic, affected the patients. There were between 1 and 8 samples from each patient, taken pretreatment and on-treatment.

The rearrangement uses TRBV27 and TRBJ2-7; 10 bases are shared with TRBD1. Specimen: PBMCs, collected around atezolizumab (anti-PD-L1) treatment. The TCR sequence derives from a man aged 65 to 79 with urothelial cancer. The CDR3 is CASSERRTGGPYEQYF. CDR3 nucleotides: TGTGCCAGCAGTGAAAGACGGACAGGGGGACCCTACGAGCAGTACTTC.